This TCR beta chain was captured in a study of PD-1 and CTLA-4 blockade in melanoma. Method: immunoSEQ multiplex PCR; TCRdb's copy keeps in-frame clones and lacks some. The profile covers tens of thousands of clones, with roughly nine tenths appearing a single time and 7.5% to 10% taken by the ten largest. CDR3 size: 18 residues. V was clipped by 2 bases and J by 5 bases, with 25 bases between them. Looked up from germline, CDR1 is MNHEY and CDR2 is SMNVEV (reference sequence). The origin of this receptor is a human donor with melanoma. The genes are TRBV27 and TRBJ2-7; D is tentatively TRBD1 or TRBD2 (6 bases each). The input for sequencing was CD8+ T cells from peripheral blood, taken before anti-PD-1 treatment. CDR3 loop: CASSLNPGRRGPPNEQYF. CDR3 bases: TGTGCCAGCAGTTTAAACCCGGGGCGACGGGGGCCCCCCAACGAGCAGTACTTC.